The TCR beta chain under discussion was sequenced for a study of vaccination effects on CD4 cells after COVID-19. Study-level information: After expansion with viral peptide pools in the ViraFEST assay, antigen-specific CD4+ T cells were sequenced. Samples collected post-vaccine were obtained a median of 72 days after the second dose. Study results and caveats: The vaccine-induced clones of healthy vaccinees included only 1 of 255 that cross-reacted with common cold coronaviruses. The study got few convalescent patients and did not collect any early post-infection timepoints.

TCRdb keeps only in-frame clones here, not all; method: immunoSEQ multiplex PCR. Of tens of thousands of clones listed, over 75% are singletons. The authors isolated CD4+ T cells after more than eight days of culture. It was two doses of either the BNT162b2 or mRNA-1273 vaccine that participants received. Concerning this clone itself: Its matching antigen is unknown.

The CDR3 runs to 13 residues. V was pared by 3 bases and J by 1 base, with 4 bases between. Looked up from germline, CDR1 is LGHDT and CDR2 is YNNKEL (reference sequence). The chain combines TRBV3-1 (or the pseudogene TRBV3-2) with TRBJ1-3; D not resolved. Source: CD4+ T cells from PBMCs cultured without peptide, taken after COVID-19 vaccination. The TCR comes from a human donor who received a COVID-19 vaccine. CDR3 protein: CASSQMSGNTIYF. The CDR3 DNA sequence: TGTGCCAGCAGCCAGATGTCTGGAAACACCATATATTTT.